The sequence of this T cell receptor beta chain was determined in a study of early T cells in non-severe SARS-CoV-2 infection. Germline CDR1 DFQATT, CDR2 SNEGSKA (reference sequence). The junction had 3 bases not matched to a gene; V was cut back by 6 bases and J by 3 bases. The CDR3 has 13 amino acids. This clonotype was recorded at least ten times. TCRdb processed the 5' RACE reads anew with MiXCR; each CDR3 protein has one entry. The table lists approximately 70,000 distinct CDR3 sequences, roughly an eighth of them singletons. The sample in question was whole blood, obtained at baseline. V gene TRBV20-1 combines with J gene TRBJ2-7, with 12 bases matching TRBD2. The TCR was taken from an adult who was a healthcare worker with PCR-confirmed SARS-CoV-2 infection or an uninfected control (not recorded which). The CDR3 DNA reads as TGCAGTGCGCTAGCGGGGGGGATCTACGAGCAGTACTTC. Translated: CSALAGGIYEQYF.